This record looks at one T cell receptor (beta chain) sequence and its context. Its antigen remains unidentified. In germline, CDR1 is MNHEY, CDR2 SVGAGI. CDR3 length: 19 residues. Germline trimming cut 0 bases from V and 3 bases from J; bases unmatched to any gene: 11. This sample is drawn from a study of T-cell reconstitution after alpha-beta-depleted transplantation in children. Overall study results and limits: From newly produced T cells came most of the T-cell counts and diversity one year after transplant. After transplant, at about two months, alpha-beta T cells were reportedly derived from several hundred expanded graft clones.

Unique molecular identifiers were used in preparing the TCRbeta library. TCRdb re-called the PCR reads with MiXCR, one entry per CDR3 protein. The sample contains fewer than 550,000 distinct CDR3 sequences, more than 9.5% of which appear only once. The sample here was PBMCs, mostly from graft donor cells, taken 180 days after TCRalphabeta/CD19-depleted stem cell transplant. The chain combines TRBV6-5 with TRBJ2-2, with 9 nucleotides matching TRBD2. The sequence was obtained from a female patient between 2 and 10 years old who had a stem cell transplant for aplastic anemia, so the T cells may come from the graft donor. The CDR3: CASSYSIGSGRPYTGELFF. The CDR3 DNA is TGTGCCAGCAGTTACTCGATAGGGAGCGGGAGGCCTTACACCGGGGAGCTGTTTTTT.